Ten or more counts support the clone carrying this TCR beta chain. It was with a sample-barcoded 5' primer and a J-beta primer mix that a second PCR of roughly 6 to 12 cycles was run. Each cDNA molecule was tagged by a template-switch adaptor with 12 random nucleotides. MiXCR was run by TCRdb on the 5' RACE reads, yielding one entry per CDR3 protein. The profile covers over 600,000 distinct CDR3 sequences, with over 40% appearing a single time and about 32% taken by the ten largest. Aged roughly 6 to 100, donors were systemically healthy Caucasians from Russia. Each donor had roughly 10 milliliters of peripheral blood drawn. This sample is drawn from a study of blood T cells in healthy people across ages. Overall study context: About one barcoded beta molecule per two T cells was the capture yield of template switching.

The length of the CDR3 is 15 residues. The germline CDR1 and CDR2 sequences are SGHTA and FQGNSA. The V end lost 5 bases, the J end lost 2 bases, and 13 bases lay between the germline ends. Sequenced material: blood. The TCR originated in a man older than 75 in good health. The V call is TRBV7-2, the J call TRBJ2-1; D gene ambiguous. CDR3 coding DNA: TGTGCCAGCAGCCCCCGAACTACGACCTACAATGAGCAGTTCTTC. This encodes CASSPRTTTYNEQFF.